The text below deals with one T cell receptor (beta chain). The CDR3 is 16 amino acids. Germline V gives CDR1 SGHRS, CDR2 YFSETQ. Trimming took 0 bases from V and 1 from J, leaving 11 bases between them. The data were obtained in a study of STAT5B mutations in CD4+ large granular lymphocyte leukemia. Measured with immunoSEQ multiplex PCR; TCRdb has only the in-frame clones, and not every one. There are some 41,000 clones in the sample; around 85% occur only once, and 0.35% lies in the top ten. What was sequenced was CD4+ T cells from blood buffy coats. The chain has TRBV5-1 and TRBJ1-3; D gene unclear. The TCR sequence derives from a human donor in good health. DNA for the CDR3: TGCGCCAGCAGCTTGGGGCAGAGCCTTTCTGGAAACACCATATATTTT. It encodes CASSLGQSLSGNTIYF. Full variable domain (outside the CDR3, taken from reference TRBV5-1 and TRBJ1-3): KAGVTQTPRYLIKTRGQQVTLSCSPISGHRSVSWYQQTPGQGLQFLFEYFSETQRNKGNFPGRFSGRQFSNSRSEMNVSTLELGDSALYLCASSLGQSLSGNTIYFGEGSWLTVV.